A single sample is the source of the 30 T cell receptor beta chains below, sequenced in a study of T cell changes during pregnancy in multiple sclerosis. Some clones are missing from TCRdb's copy, which holds only in-frame ones; the method was immunoSEQ multiplex PCR. This table has 70,000 to 80,000 clones, 70% to 90% appearing once. Sequenced material: peripheral blood, taken before pregnancy. The receptors were gathered from a female donor with multiple sclerosis, enrolled in a pregnancy study.

This clone was counted a few times. This chain uses TRBV6-5 with TRBJ1-6, with D possibly TRBD1 on 5 matching bases. This CDR3 is built from 15 residues. Looked up from germline, CDR1 is MNHEY and CDR2 is SVGAGI. V was shortened by 0 bases and J by 9 bases, with 12 bases between the two germline ends. The CDR3 is CASSYSNRRGSPLHF. The CDR3, as DNA: TGTGCCAGCAGTTACTCGAACAGGAGGGGTTCACCCCTCCACTTT.

V and J are TRBV6-5 and TRBJ1-1, with D unclear. Germline-derived CDR1 and CDR2 are MNHEY and SVGAGI. The V and J ends lost 6 bases and 1 base respectively, with 15 bases between them. The CDR3 has 15 residues. CDR3 in DNA: TGTGCCAGCAGCCGCCGCCGAGACTCGAACACTGAAGCTTTCTTT. Amino acid sequence: CASSRRRDSNTEAFF.

This chain connects TRBV11-2 to TRBJ2-3; no clear D. The V gene's germline CDR1 is SGHAT and CDR2 FQNNGV. V lost 2 bases, J lost 4 bases, and 7 bases lay in between. The CDR3 length is 13 residues. CDR3 coding DNA: TGTGCCAGCAGCTTAATCTCAGCAGATACGCAGTATTTT. Its protein is CASSLISADTQYF.

The rearrangement uses TRBV7-6 and TRBJ1-2; unclear D gene. CDR1 SGHVS and CDR2 FNYEAQ come from the germline V gene. Trimming took 1 base from V and 6 from J, leaving 12 bases between them. This CDR3 spans 14 amino acids. The chain's CDR3 is CASSLGWSPDGYTF. CDR3 DNA: TGTGCCAGCAGCTTAGGATGGTCACCGGATGGCTACACCTTC.

The rearrangement uses TRBV30 and TRBJ2-1; unclear D gene. Germline CDR1 and CDR2: GTSNPN and SVGIG (reference sequence). V gave up 2 bases and J gave up 0 bases, with 5 bases separating them. This CDR3 spans 13 amino acids. CDR3 nucleotides: TGTGCCTGGAGTCGGAGCTCCTACAATGAGCAGTTCTTC. Translation: CAWSRSSYNEQFF.

This chain uses TRBV7-9 with TRBJ1-2; no firm D call. V was trimmed by 2 bases and J by 7 bases, leaving 8 bases between them. The CDR3 has 12 residues. Germline V lookup: CDR1 SEHNR, CDR2 FQNEAQ (reference sequence). CDR3 DNA sequence: TGTGCCAGCAGCTTATCTGCCGGTGGCTACACCTTC. Translated: CASSLSAGGYTF.

V is TRBV7-8 and J is TRBJ2-7, with a weak D call TRBD2 (6 bases). The germline gives CDR1 SGHVS, CDR2 FQNEAQ. Trimming pared 5 bases from V and 2 bases from J, leaving 16 bases between. The CDR3 consists of 15 residues. The CDR3 here is CASSLAPSAAYEQYF. In nucleotides, the CDR3 is TGTGCCAGCAGCCTCGCCCCTAGCGCGGCCTACGAGCAGTACTTC.

The V gene is TRBV29-1, the J gene TRBJ1-2; 10 bases align to TRBD1. V lost 7 bases to trimming and J lost 5 bases; unmatched junction nucleotides: 16. Germline loops: CDR1 SQVTM, CDR2 ANQGSEA. This CDR3 comprises 16 residues. CDR3 nucleotides: TGCAGCGGGGCCGGGTCAGACGCGGGACAGGGGTATGGCTACACCTTC. Its protein product is CSGAGSDAGQGYGYTF.

Note on this clone: The same CDR3 is also encoded by other DNA sequences in this sample. The chain uses TRBV18 and TRBJ1-2; 8 nucleotides agree with TRBD1. CDR3 length: 13 amino acids. V shed 3 bases and J 4 bases; nucleotides not matched to a gene: 1. Germline values: CDR1 KGHSH, CDR2 LQKENI. The CDR3 reads CASSPDRGYGYTF. In DNA, the CDR3 is TGTGCCAGCTCACCTGACAGGGGCTATGGCTACACCTTC. Full variable domain (remainder filled in from reference TRBV18 and TRBJ1-2): NAGVMQNPRHLVRRRGQEARLRCSPMKGHSHVYWYRQLPEEGLKFMVYLQKENIIDESGMPKERFSAEFPKEGPSILRIQQVVRGDSAAYFCASSPDRGYGYTFGSGTRLTVV.

The V call is TRBV19, the J call TRBJ2-7; 8 bases are a match to TRBD2. This CDR3 region has 16 residues. J gave up 0 bases and V 5 bases, and 9 bases lay outside the gene matches. CDR1 is LNHDA, CDR2 SQIVND, per germline (reference sequence). The chain's CDR3 is CASSGGVAGSSYEQYF. CDR3 in DNA: TGTGCCAGTAGTGGTGGGGTAGCGGGGAGCTCCTACGAGCAGTACTTC.

The genes are TRBV10-3 and TRBJ1-1; TRBD1 might be the D (5 bases). Germline V gene lookup returns CDR1 ENHRY and CDR2 SYGVKD. The CDR3 covers 15 residues. V was pared by 2 bases and J by 1 base, with 11 bases between. For the CDR3, the DNA is TGTGCCATCAGTGAGCCGAGACAGACGAACACTGAAGCTTTCTTT. It translates to CAISEPRQTNTEAFF.

The J gene is TRBJ1-5, the V gene TRBV4-1; tentative D call: TRBD1 (6 bases). The CDR3 is 16 residues long. The V and J ends lost 4 bases and 2 bases respectively, with 15 bases between them. The germline V gene has CDR1 MGHRA and CDR2 YSYEKL. The CDR3 loop is CASSLDGGLGNQPQHF. For the CDR3, the DNA is TGCGCCAGCAGCCTCGACGGGGGGCTCGGCAATCAGCCCCAGCATTTT.

CDR3 region: CASSEGGQGASEQFF. The CDR3 nucleotides read TGTGCCAGCAGCGAGGGGGGACAGGGGGCTAGTGAGCAGTTCTTC. The rearrangement links TRBV2 to TRBJ2-1, with 12 bases matching TRBD1. This CDR3 spans 15 amino acids. Germline V lookup: CDR1 SNHLY, CDR2 FYNNEI. V was clipped by 6 bases and J by 9 bases; unmatched bases: 9.

CDR3 DNA: TGTGCCAGCAGCGTATCGAGGGGGGCTAGCGGGAACGACGAGCAGTACTTC. Its protein is CASSVSRGASGNDEQYF. The rearrangement joins TRBV9 to TRBJ2-7; 9 nucleotides match TRBD2. The germline gives CDR1 SGDLS, CDR2 YYNGEE. This CDR3 has 17 amino acids. V shed 1 base and J 5 bases; nucleotides not matched to a gene: 13.

This chain joins TRBV30 and TRBJ2-3, with TRBD1 as a possible D gene (6 bases). Germline V gene data show CDR1 as GTSNPN and CDR2 as SVGIG (reference sequence). V lost 3 bases to trimming and J lost 0 bases, with 10 bases between them. CDR3 length equals 14 residues. The CDR3 sequence is CAWRRQVSTDTQYF. CDR3 DNA sequence: TGTGCCTGGAGGCGACAGGTTAGCACAGATACGCAGTATTTT.

DNA for the CDR3: TGCAGTGCCCGATCGGGCTATGGCTACACCTTC. It is translated as CSARSGYGYTF. The V call is TRBV20-1, the J call TRBJ1-2, with no clear D. Trimming cost V 6 bases and J 4 bases, with 9 bases left between them. This CDR3 comprises 11 residues. Germline CDR1 DFQATT, CDR2 SNEGSKA (reference sequence).

The V gene is TRBV11-3, the J gene TRBJ2-7, with 8 bases identical to TRBD1. Trimming took 5 bases from V and 6 from J; bases not matched to a gene: 6. This CDR3 has 13 residues. From germline, CDR1 is SGHNT and CDR2 YENEEA. The chain's CDR3 is CASSQQGGGEQYF. Written as DNA, the CDR3 is TGTGCCAGCAGCCAACAGGGGGGAGGCGAGCAGTACTTC.

The chain combines TRBV4-1 with TRBJ2-7; the match to TRBD2 covers 7 bases. This CDR3 is built from 20 residues. The V and J ends lost 4 bases and 0 bases, in that order; junction bases with no gene match: 21. Per the germline V gene, CDR1 is MGHRA and CDR2 is YSYEKL. CDR3 in DNA: TGCGCCAGCAGCCCCCTACTCGGGGCGGGCCTTCAGCGGGGCTCCTACGAGCAGTACTTC. Its translation is CASSPLLGAGLQRGSYEQYF.

The V call is TRBV7-9, the J call TRBJ2-1; 7 nucleotides line up with TRBD1. The CDR3 consists of 15 residues. With 7 bases clipped from V and 7 bases from J, the junction kept 13 bases outside the gene matches. The germline gives CDR1 SEHNR, CDR2 FQNEAQ (reference sequence). The CDR3 DNA reads as TGTGCCAGCACCCCTGTGGGGGACAGAGTAAATGAGCAGTTCTTC. Translation gives CASTPVGDRVNEQFF.

The chain couples TRBV29-1 to TRBJ2-1; 7 bases match TRBD1. CDR1 is SQVTM, CDR2 ANQGSEA, per germline. The CDR3 spans 14 residues. V trimming: 6 bases; J trimming: 4 bases; junction bases outside the gene matches: 9. CDR3 DNA sequence: TGCAGCGTCCGCGACAGGGACGTTTACAATGAGCAGTTCTTC. Its translation: CSVRDRDVYNEQFF.

This chain connects TRBV11-3 to TRBJ2-1; 9 bases are shared with TRBD1. CDR3 length: 19 amino acids. Germline V gene lookup returns CDR1 SGHNT and CDR2 YENEEA. V dropped 4 bases and J dropped 1; count of bases not matched to a gene: 14. CDR3 bases: TGTGCCAGCAGCTCCGTCCGGGACAGGGTATCGGGGTCCTACAATGAGCAGTTCTTC. Protein sequence: CASSSVRDRVSGSYNEQFF. The variable domain in full, completed from reference TRBV11-3 and TRBJ2-1, reads EAGVVQSPRYKIIEKKQPVAFWCNPISGHNTLYWYLQNLGQGPELLIRYENEEAVDDSQLPKDRFSAERLKGVDSTLKIQPAELGDSAVYLCASSSVRDRVSGSYNEQFFGPGTRLTVL.

This clone appeared a single time. The chain employs TRBV12-5 and TRBJ2-5; D may be TRBD1 (6 bases). CDR3 length: 18 amino acids. In germline, CDR1 is LGHNT, CDR2 FRNRAP. The V gene lost 0 bases and the J gene lost 0 bases, with 17 bases spanning the gap. CDR3 DNA sequence: TGTGCTAGTGGTTTGGTCACAGGGCGGCTTGGGGACCAAGAGACCCAGTACTTC. Translating gives CASGLVTGRLGDQETQYF.

This clone was observed a single time. CDR3 coding DNA: TGTGCCAGCTTGCGTCCCCGAGGGACAAACTATGGCTACACCTTC. This encodes CASLRPRGTNYGYTF. V and J are TRBV5-6 and TRBJ1-2; D possibly corresponds to TRBD1 (6 bases). V shed 7 bases and J shed 2 bases, with 18 bases lying between them. The CDR3 contains 15 residues. Germline V gives CDR1 SGHDT, CDR2 YYEEEE.

The J gene is TRBJ1-2, the V gene TRBV11-2; 8 bases fit TRBD1. This CDR3 is 14 amino acids long. The germline V gene has CDR1 SGHAT and CDR2 FQNNGV. The ends lost 5 bases at V and 4 bases at J; junction bases unmatched: 6. The CDR3 DNA follows: TGTGCCAGCAGCACCGGACAGGGCGGCTATGGCTACACCTTC. This translates into CASSTGQGGYGYTF. Using reference TRBV11-2 and TRBJ1-2 for the parts outside the CDR3, the full variable domain is EAGVAQSPRYKIIEKRQSVAFWCNPISGHATLYWYQQILGQGPKLLIQFQNNGVVDDSQLPKDRFSAERLKGVDSTLKIQPAKLEDSAVYLCASSTGQGGYGYTFGSGTRLTVV.

The CDR3 DNA is TGTGCCTGGAGTCAGGGGTCTGGCTACACCTTC. It codes for CAWSQGSGYTF. V is TRBV30 and J is TRBJ1-2; perhaps TRBD1 as D (6 bases). Trimming pared 2 bases from V and 7 bases from J, leaving 8 bases between. Germline loops: CDR1 GTSNPN, CDR2 SVGIG (reference sequence). This CDR3 has 11 amino acids.

This clone was found once. The V gene is TRBV11-1, the J gene TRBJ2-7; D may be TRBD1 (5 bases). Looked up from germline, CDR1 is SGHAT and CDR2 is FQDESV (reference sequence). Deletions cut 1 base from V and 12 bases from J, with 16 bases between. The CDR3 has 13 amino acids. CDR3 nucleotide sequence: TGTGCCAGCAGCTTAGAGGTCCAGGGTTGGCTGTACTTC. Its protein product is CASSLEVQGWLYF.

The chain carries TRBV9 and TRBJ2-7; 12 bases are shared with TRBD2. Germline V gene data show CDR1 as SGDLS and CDR2 as YYNGEE. The CDR3 runs 14 residues. With V trimmed by 7 bases and J by 5 bases, 7 bases remained unmatched. The CDR3 nucleotides read TGTGCCAGCGCTTTCGGACTAGCGGGAAACGAGCAGTACTTC. Translation gives CASAFGLAGNEQYF.

This clone was found once. The chain combines TRBV5-1 with TRBJ1-5; 9 nucleotides line up with TRBD1. CDR3 length equals 17 residues. Unmatched junction bases numbered 17, after V lost 6 bases and J lost 7 bases. The germline V gene has CDR1 SGHRS and CDR2 YFSETQ. CDR3 in amino acids: CASNGGGGQGTRQPQHF. The CDR3 DNA follows: TGCGCCAGCAATGGGGGTGGAGGACAGGGGACGAGGCAGCCCCAGCATTTT.

The rearrangement joins TRBV7-8 to TRBJ1-2; 11 bases line up with TRBD1. This CDR3 region has 17 residues. V trimming: 5 bases; J trimming: 4 bases; junction bases outside the gene matches: 12. Germline assignment: CDR1 SGHVS and CDR2 FQNEAQ. The CDR3 region has the DNA TGTGCCAGCAGCCGAGACCGGGACAGGGGGAGCGGCTATGGCTACACCTTC. Its translation: CASSRDRDRGSGYGYTF.

This clone showed up just once. This chain joins TRBV7-9 and TRBJ1-5; D remains ambiguous. Between the trimmed V and J ends, which lost 3 bases and 3 bases, there was a span of 3 bases. Germline V CDR1 and CDR2: SEHNR, FQNEAQ (reference sequence). The CDR3 is made up of 12 amino acids. The CDR3 reads CASSFINQPQHF. As DNA, the CDR3 is TGTGCCAGCAGCTTTATCAATCAGCCCCAGCATTTT.